The rows below give T cell receptor beta chains drawn from one sample of a study of memory CD4+ T cells and cytomegalovirus serostatus. Sequencing used immunoSEQ multiplex PCR; TCRdb keeps in-frame clones, though not all of them. This sample has 40,000 to 45,000 clones; more than 65% occur once, and the top ten carry around 2%. The specimen was memory CD4+ T cells from blood. These receptor sequences come from an adult in good health and CMV-seronegative. Both conserved end residues are part of each CDR3. D genes are given only for firm matches. Clone size is shown for a subset of rows, as once, few, many or a class of expanded clone.

clone size: NA; J gene: TRBJ2-3; V gene: TRBV29-1; D gene: NA; CDR3 protein: CSVSTDTQYF; CDR3 DNA: TGCAGCGTTAGCACAGATACGCAGTATTTT
clone size: NA; J gene: TRBJ2-7; V gene: TRBV15; D gene: NA; CDR3 protein: CATSRDRATQYF; CDR3 DNA: TGTGCCACCAGCAGAGACAGGGCAACGCAGTACTTC
clone size: NA; J gene: TRBJ2-2; V gene: TRBV7-9; D gene: NA; CDR3 protein: CASSLRQGYTGELFF; CDR3 DNA: TGTGCCAGCAGCTTACGCCAGGGCTACACCGGGGAGCTGTTTTTT
clone size: few; J gene: TRBJ1-1; V gene: TRBV20-1; D gene: NA; CDR3 protein: CSANQNTEAFF; CDR3 DNA: TGCAGTGCTAACCAGAACACTGAAGCTTTCTTT
clone size: NA; J gene: TRBJ1-2; V gene: TRBV5-5; D gene: TRBD1; CDR3 protein: CASSTQGDYGYTF; CDR3 DNA: TGTGCCAGTTCTACACAGGGGGACTATGGCTACACCTTC
clone size: NA; J gene: TRBJ2-3; V gene: TRBV5-4; D gene: TRBD1; CDR3 protein: CASSLEGQGVSDTQYF; CDR3 DNA: TGTGCCAGCAGCTTGGAGGGACAGGGGGTTTCAGATACGCAGTATTTT
clone size: NA; J gene: TRBJ2-7; V gene: TRBV7-9; D gene: NA; CDR3 protein: CASSLLVGKHEQYF; CDR3 DNA: TGTGCCAGCAGCTTACTGGTGGGTAAGCACGAGCAGTACTTC
clone size: NA; J gene: TRBJ1-1; V gene: TRBV4-1; D gene: NA; CDR3 protein: CASSQARGWGTEAFF; CDR3 DNA: TGCGCCAGCAGCCAAGCGAGGGGATGGGGCACTGAAGCTTTCTTT
clone size: NA; J gene: TRBJ2-2; V gene: TRBV18; D gene: NA; CDR3 protein: CASSPIRDTGELFF; CDR3 DNA: TGTGCCAGCTCACCGATACGAGACACCGGGGAGCTGTTTTTT
clone size: NA; J gene: TRBJ1-1; V gene: TRBV7-2; D gene: NA; CDR3 protein: CASSLVTRTEAFF; CDR3 DNA: TGTGCCAGCAGCTTAGTTACGAGAACTGAAGCTTTCTTT
clone size: NA; J gene: TRBJ1-3; V gene: TRBV28; D gene: TRBD1; CDR3 protein: CASMGQSSGNTIYF; CDR3 DNA: TGTGCCAGCATGGGACAGAGCTCTGGAAACACCATATATTTT
clone size: NA; J gene: TRBJ2-5; V gene: TRBV25-1; D gene: TRBD2; CDR3 protein: CATLAGDPSETQYF; CDR3 DNA: TGTGCCACCCTAGCGGGGGACCCTAGCGAGACCCAGTACTTC
clone size: few; J gene: TRBJ1-2; V gene: TRBV7-8; D gene: NA; CDR3 protein: CASSLGGSYGYTF; CDR3 DNA: TGTGCCAGCAGCTTAGGGGGGAGCTATGGCTACACCTTC
clone size: NA; J gene: TRBJ2-5; V gene: TRBV6-5; D gene: TRBD1; CDR3 protein: CASSKTGVMTQYF; CDR3 DNA: TGTGCCAGCAGTAAGACAGGGGTGATGACCCAGTACTTC
clone size: NA; J gene: TRBJ1-2; V gene: TRBV10-3; D gene: NA; CDR3 protein: CAISHDNYGYTF; CDR3 DNA: TGTGCCATCAGCCACGATAACTATGGCTACACCTTC
clone size: few; J gene: TRBJ2-1; V gene: TRBV30; D gene: NA; CDR3 protein: CAWSLSFSVGEEQFF; CDR3 DNA: TGTGCCTGGAGCCTCTCTTTTTCTGTCGGGGAGGAGCAGTTCTTC